The present TCR beta chain was sequenced within a study of shared clonotypes between healthy human individuals. Germline lookup yields CDR1 LNHDA and CDR2 SQIVND (reference sequence). There are 15 residues in the CDR3. The ends lost 6 bases at V and 8 bases at J; junction bases unmatched: 6. This clone was found a few times. The study ran the assay at deep level. Assay: immunoSEQ multiplex PCR; the TCRdb copy retains only in-frame clones and omits some. Counted here are approximately 2.5 million clones, 85% to 95% occurring once; the ten biggest clones make up 0.11% to 0.15%. The V gene is TRBV19, the J gene TRBJ1-6; TRBD1 agrees at 11 bases. The sequencing sample was made of naive CD4+ T cells sorted from blood. The sample's subset: CD45RA+ positively selected. This receptor was taken from a man aged 18 to 30 in good health. The CDR3 sequence: CASRTGQGAHSPLHF. The CDR3 coding sequence is TGTGCCAGTAGGACTGGACAGGGGGCCCATTCACCCCTCCACTTT. Complete variable domain (other parts from reference TRBV19 and TRBJ1-6): DGGITQSPKYLFRKEGQNVTLSCEQNLNHDAMYWYRQDPGQGLRLIYYSQIVNDFQKGDIAEGYSVSREKKESFPLTVTSAQKNPTAFYLCASRTGQGAHSPLHFGNGTRLTVT.